Listed below are T cell receptor beta chains from one sample, sequenced in a study of control samples from healthy donors and cancer patients. The protocol was immunoSEQ multiplex PCR, while the TCRdb copy is restricted to in-frame clones and leaves out a portion. This repertoire shows tens of thousands of clones, 70% to 90% found once; its top ten account for about 6.7%. Sample: PBMCs. The receptor source for this set is a woman aged 55-70 years with head and neck cancer. The CDR3 runs from the conserved cysteine through the conserved F or W. A D gene is named only where the DNA matches it firmly. Rows give clone size only sometimes, using once, few, many, or a class for an expanded clone.

DNA: TGCGCCAGCAGTATCACTAGCGGGGGGCGAGAGACCCAGTACTTC; CDR3: CASSITSGGRETQYF; D: TRBD2; size: NA; V: TRBV5-1; J: TRBJ2-5
DNA: TGTGCCAGCAGCTTGGGTGCGACAGGGTTCATGGGCAATCAGCCCCAGCATTTT; CDR3: CASSLGATGFMGNQPQHF; D: TRBD1; size: once; V: TRBV5-5; J: TRBJ1-5
DNA: TGTGCCAGTAGTATCGTGGGGGGGTCTAGAGCCTACGAGCAGTACTTC; CDR3: CASSIVGGSRAYEQYF; D: TRBD2; size: NA; V: TRBV19; J: TRBJ2-7
DNA: TGTGCCACCAGCGACGGGGCTCCACGGGGAGATACGCAGTATTTT; CDR3: CATSDGAPRGDTQYF; D: NA; size: NA; V: TRBV15; J: TRBJ2-3
DNA: TGTGCCAGCAGCCAGGGACGGGCTAATGAAAAACTGTTTTTT; CDR3: CASSQGRANEKLFF; D: NA; size: NA; V: TRBV5-4; J: TRBJ1-4
DNA: TGTGCCAGCAGTTACACAGGGCTATACGAGCAGTATTTC; CDR3: CASSYTGLYEQYF; D: NA; size: NA; V: TRBV6-5; J: TRBJ2-7
DNA: TGTGCCAGCAGTTACTCAGGGGAAACTAATGAAAAACTGTTTTTT; CDR3: CASSYSGETNEKLFF; D: NA; size: once; V: TRBV6-6; J: TRBJ1-4
DNA: TGTGCCAGCAGCAGGGCGGCAAACACCGGGGAGCTGTTTTTT; CDR3: CASSRAANTGELFF; D: NA; size: NA; V: TRBV11-3; J: TRBJ2-2
DNA: TGCGCCAGCAGCTTGCAGGGGGCTAGCACAGATACGCAGTATTTT; CDR3: CASSLQGASTDTQYF; D: TRBD1; size: NA; V: TRBV5-1; J: TRBJ2-3
DNA: TGTGCCAGCAGTGCCCAAGAGGGGCACTACGAGCAGTACTTC; CDR3: CASSAQEGHYEQYF; D: NA; size: NA; V: TRBV25-1; J: TRBJ2-7
DNA: TGTGCCAGTAGTTCCCCCACTCGATTAGATGCTGAAAAACTGTTTTTT; CDR3: CASSSPTRLDAEKLFF; D: NA; size: NA; V: TRBV19; J: TRBJ1-4
DNA: TGTGCCAGCGGGACAGGTTACTCTGGGGCCAACGTCCTGACTTTC; CDR3: CASGTGYSGANVLTF; D: TRBD1; size: NA; V: TRBV19; J: TRBJ2-6
DNA: TGCGCCAGCAGCCAAGATCAATTGAGGACAGGGATCTCCTACGAGCAGTACTTC; CDR3: CASSQDQLRTGISYEQYF; D: TRBD1; size: NA; V: TRBV4-3; J: TRBJ2-7
DNA: TGTGCCTGGAGGGGGGCTAGCGACGAGCAGTACTTC; CDR3: CAWRGASDEQYF; D: NA; size: NA; V: TRBV30; J: TRBJ2-7
DNA: TGTGCCAGCAGCTTACACGGGGGCCTGGAGCCCCAGCATTTT; CDR3: CASSLHGGLEPQHF; D: NA; size: NA; V: TRBV7-9; J: TRBJ1-5
DNA: TGTGCCAGCAGCATACTGGTGAGTCCAGATACGCAGTATTTT; CDR3: CASSILVSPDTQYF; D: NA; size: NA; V: TRBV4-2; J: TRBJ2-3
DNA: TGCGCCAGCAGCTTGGAACAGGGCTCTACCGGGGAGCTGTTTTTT; CDR3: CASSLEQGSTGELFF; D: NA; size: NA; V: TRBV5-1; J: TRBJ2-2
DNA: TGTGCCAGCAGCTCCATAGCGGGGGGGAACACCGGGGAGCTGTTTTTT; CDR3: CASSSIAGGNTGELFF; D: TRBD2; size: NA; V: TRBV11-2; J: TRBJ2-2
DNA: TGCGCCAGCAGCCAAGAGGGACAGGGGGGGGAGCAGTACTTC; CDR3: CASSQEGQGGEQYF; D: TRBD1; size: NA; V: TRBV4-1; J: TRBJ2-7
DNA: TGTGCCACCAGTGATTCCGGGACTAGTTCCCAAGAGACCCAGTACTTC; CDR3: CATSDSGTSSQETQYF; D: TRBD2; size: NA; V: TRBV24-1; J: TRBJ2-5
DNA: TGTGCCACCCACTGGGATGTCTATGGCTACACCTTC; CDR3: CATHWDVYGYTF; D: NA; size: few; V: TRBV6-5; J: TRBJ1-2
DNA: TGCGCCAGCAGTGAGTCCCAATTGGGGCAGTACTTC; CDR3: CASSESQLGQYF; D: NA; size: few; V: TRBV10-2; J: TRBJ2-7
DNA: TGTGCCAGCAGCGCAGCGGGGGTCAGGGCCAACGAGCAGTACTTC; CDR3: CASSAAGVRANEQYF; D: TRBD2; size: once; V: TRBV9; J: TRBJ2-7
DNA: TGTGCCAGCAGTCGATCCGATCGGCGCGAAAAACTGTTTTTT; CDR3: CASSRSDRREKLFF; D: NA; size: NA; V: TRBV7-9; J: TRBJ1-4
DNA: TGTGCCAGCAGCTTGGGAACGCAGGGCGGGTACGAGCAGTACTTC; CDR3: CASSLGTQGGYEQYF; D: NA; size: NA; V: TRBV7-2; J: TRBJ2-7
DNA: TGTGCCAGCAGCCCCGGACAGGGTTTCACTGAAGCTTTCTTT; CDR3: CASSPGQGFTEAFF; D: TRBD1; size: few; V: TRBV7-2; J: TRBJ1-1
DNA: TGCGCCAGCAGCCAAGAGTTTATCGGGTATTCACCCCTCCACTTT; CDR3: CASSQEFIGYSPLHF; D: NA; size: NA; V: TRBV4-3; J: TRBJ1-6
DNA: TGTGCCAGCAGCGTTGCGGTCGGACAGGGGTCTGAAGCTTTCTTT; CDR3: CASSVAVGQGSEAFF; D: TRBD1; size: once; V: TRBV9; J: TRBJ1-1
DNA: TGTGCCAGCAGCTTGGGGCTAGCGGGGGGTTACAATGAGCAGTTCTTC; CDR3: CASSLGLAGGYNEQFF; D: TRBD2; size: NA; V: TRBV5-5; J: TRBJ2-1
DNA: TGTGCCAGCAGCCAAGGGGACAGGAACACTGAAGCTTTCTTT; CDR3: CASSQGDRNTEAFF; D: TRBD1; size: NA; V: TRBV3-1/TRBV3-2; J: TRBJ1-1
DNA: TGCAGCGTACAACCGGGGGCGGCTGGAAACACCATATATTTT; CDR3: CSVQPGAAGNTIYF; D: NA; size: NA; V: TRBV29-1; J: TRBJ1-3
DNA: TGTGCCAGCAGCTTTTTTTCCCAAGAGACCCAGTACTTC; CDR3: CASSFFSQETQYF; D: NA; size: NA; V: TRBV5-6; J: TRBJ2-5
DNA: TGCGCCAGCAGCCAAGATGTGACCAACCCCCCTAAGAACACTGAAGCTTTCTTT; CDR3: CASSQDVTNPPKNTEAFF; D: NA; size: NA; V: TRBV4-1; J: TRBJ1-1
DNA: TGTGCCAGCAGCCAAGGGTCTCGAGGGAACTCCTACGAGCAGTACTTC; CDR3: CASSQGSRGNSYEQYF; D: NA; size: once; V: TRBV4-2; J: TRBJ2-7
DNA: TGTGCCAGCAGCCAGGGGGGGAGCATCTCTGGAAACACCATATATTTT; CDR3: CASSQGGSISGNTIYF; D: NA; size: NA; V: TRBV14; J: TRBJ1-3
DNA: TGTGCCAGTAGTATAGATCGTGGACCGGAGAACGGTAGGGAGCTGTTTTTT; CDR3: CASSIDRGPENGRELFF; D: NA; size: NA; V: TRBV19; J: TRBJ2-2
DNA: TGTGCCAGCAGCCAAGGCCCCCGAGCCTACGAGCAGTACTTC; CDR3: CASSQGPRAYEQYF; D: NA; size: NA; V: TRBV3-1/TRBV3-2; J: TRBJ2-7
DNA: TGCGCCAGCAGCCAAGATAGGGGGGGCGGAGAGACCCAGTACTTC; CDR3: CASSQDRGGGETQYF; D: NA; size: NA; V: TRBV4-3; J: TRBJ2-5
DNA: TGTGCCAGCAGCCAGGACCAGGGTAACTATGGCTACACCTTC; CDR3: CASSQDQGNYGYTF; D: NA; size: NA; V: TRBV5-6; J: TRBJ1-2
DNA: TGTGCCAGCAGCCCCACAGGGGGCAGCTACAATGAGCAGTTCTTC; CDR3: CASSPTGGSYNEQFF; D: TRBD1; size: once; V: TRBV6-2/TRBV6-3; J: TRBJ2-1
DNA: TGCGCCAGCAGCCAAGCCGACAGGGGCTCCTACAATGAGCAGTTCTTC; CDR3: CASSQADRGSYNEQFF; D: TRBD1; size: once; V: TRBV4-1; J: TRBJ2-1
DNA: TGTGCCAGCAGCCTACAACAATCGGACAGGGTGGGGATCTACGAGCAGTACTTC; CDR3: CASSLQQSDRVGIYEQYF; D: TRBD1; size: NA; V: TRBV4-2; J: TRBJ2-7
DNA: TGCGCCAGCGCAACCGGGCCAACGGACGAGCAGTACTTC; CDR3: CASATGPTDEQYF; D: NA; size: NA; V: TRBV5-1; J: TRBJ2-7
DNA: TGTGCCAGCAAGGCCCCTTCCTACAATGAGCAGTTCTTC; CDR3: CASKAPSYNEQFF; D: NA; size: NA; V: TRBV2; J: TRBJ2-1
DNA: TGCGCCAGCAGCTTTTCCACAGATACGCAGTATTTT; CDR3: CASSFSTDTQYF; D: NA; size: NA; V: TRBV5-1; J: TRBJ2-3
DNA: TGTGCCAGCAGCCAAGATTCCGGACAAGCGAACACCGGGGAGCTGTTTTTT; CDR3: CASSQDSGQANTGELFF; D: NA; size: medium-sized; V: TRBV3-1/TRBV3-2; J: TRBJ2-2
DNA: TGTGCCAGCAGTTTCTCTAGGGGCCTGGGCGAGCAGTACTTC; CDR3: CASSFSRGLGEQYF; D: NA; size: NA; V: TRBV27; J: TRBJ2-7
DNA: TGTGCCAGCAGCGGAATTTCCGGGACAGTTAATGAAAAACTGTTTTTT; CDR3: CASSGISGTVNEKLFF; D: TRBD1; size: NA; V: TRBV9; J: TRBJ1-4
DNA: TGCGCCAGCAGCTTGGATGCGCGAACGAACACCGGGGAGCTGTTTTTT; CDR3: CASSLDARTNTGELFF; D: NA; size: NA; V: TRBV5-1; J: TRBJ2-2
DNA: TGTGCCAGCAGCTTAAGCGGGGGGGCCCTAAACAATGAGCAGTTCTTC; CDR3: CASSLSGGALNNEQFF; D: TRBD2; size: NA; V: TRBV7-2; J: TRBJ2-1
DNA: TGTGCCAGCTTGCCAGCAGGGGGAACTGAAGCTTTCTTT; CDR3: CASLPAGGTEAFF; D: TRBD1; size: NA; V: TRBV7-9; J: TRBJ1-1
DNA: TGCGCCAGCAGCCATCAAGGGGGCCGTAGCACAGATACGCAGTATTTT; CDR3: CASSHQGGRSTDTQYF; D: TRBD1; size: NA; V: TRBV4-3; J: TRBJ2-3
DNA: TGTGCCAGCAGCTCTCCTGGGGGTCCCTACGAGCAGTACTTC; CDR3: CASSSPGGPYEQYF; D: NA; size: NA; V: TRBV7-9; J: TRBJ2-7
DNA: TGTGCCAGCAGCTTAGGCATTTTGGGGGAGCAGTTCTTC; CDR3: CASSLGILGEQFF; D: NA; size: NA; V: TRBV7-2; J: TRBJ2-1